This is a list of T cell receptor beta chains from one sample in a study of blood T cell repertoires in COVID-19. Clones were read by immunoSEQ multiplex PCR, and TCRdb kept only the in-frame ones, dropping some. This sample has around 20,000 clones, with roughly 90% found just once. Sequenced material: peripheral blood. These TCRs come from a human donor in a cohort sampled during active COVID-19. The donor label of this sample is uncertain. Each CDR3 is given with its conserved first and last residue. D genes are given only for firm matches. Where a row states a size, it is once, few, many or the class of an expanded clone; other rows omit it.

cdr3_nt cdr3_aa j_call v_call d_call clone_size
TGTGCCAGCAGCTTAACTGCGGGGTTCAACACCGGGGAGCTGTTTTTT CASSLTAGFNTGELFF TRBJ2-2 TRBV7-3 . .
TGTGCCAGCAGCCCGGGACTAGCGGGAGTAGCTGAGCAGTTCTTC CASSPGLAGVAEQFF TRBJ2-1 TRBV13 TRBD2 .
TGCGCCAGCAGCTTGCGATCCGCAGAGGAGGGCTACAATGAGCAGTTCTTC CASSLRSAEEGYNEQFF TRBJ2-1 TRBV5-1 . once
TGTGCCAGCAGTTTTAGGGGTAACTATGGCTACACCTTC CASSFRGNYGYTF TRBJ1-2 TRBV12-3/TRBV12-4 . .
TGTGCCAGCAGTGGCCTAGCTGACGGGGAGCTGTTTTTT CASSGLADGELFF TRBJ2-2 TRBV25-1 . .
TGTGCCAGCAGTTTAACCGGGACAGGGGGCGTTTTCGAGCAGTACTTC CASSLTGTGGVFEQYF TRBJ2-7 TRBV28 TRBD1 .
TGTGCCAGCAGCTCCTCGGTGGTAGCCGTCTACGAGCAGTACTTC CASSSSVVAVYEQYF TRBJ2-7 TRBV7-2 . .
TGTGCCAGCAGCCCCCGTGGCGCGGCCGGGGCCAACGTCCTGACTTTC CASSPRGAAGANVLTF TRBJ2-6 TRBV7-9 . .
TGTGCCAGCAGTCGTCCGGGACAGAGCACAGATACGCAGTATTTT CASSRPGQSTDTQYF TRBJ2-3 TRBV27 TRBD1 .
TGCGCCAGCAGCTTGGCGGGCGGGGGTTACAATGAGCAGTTCTTC CASSLAGGGYNEQFF TRBJ2-1 TRBV5-1 TRBD2 .
TGTGCCAGCAGTGGTGGGAGCACCGGGGAGCTGTTTTTT CASSGGSTGELFF TRBJ2-2 TRBV2 . .
TGTGCCAGCAGTTCACGACCTAGCGGGAGTTTGAGGGAGCAGTTCTTC CASSSRPSGSLREQFF TRBJ2-1 TRBV27 TRBD2 .
TGTGCCAGCAGCCACGGACAGGGAGTGACCTCCTACGAGCAGTACTTC CASSHGQGVTSYEQYF TRBJ2-7 TRBV7-8 TRBD1 .
TGTGCCAGCAGCAAAAACAATGAGCAGTTCTTC CASSKNNEQFF TRBJ2-1 TRBV27 . .
TGTGCCAGCAGGCCCGGGACTTCTGGATTGGAGTACTTC CASRPGTSGLEYF TRBJ2-7 TRBV5-4 . .
TGTGCCAGCAGCTTTAGCGGGATTGCAGATACGCAGTATTTT CASSFSGIADTQYF TRBJ2-3 TRBV7-2 TRBD2 .
TGTGCCAGCGGGCACCCAGGGGCCGGAGATGGCTACACCTTC CASGHPGAGDGYTF TRBJ1-2 TRBV6-5 . .
TGCAGCGTTGAAGATCCCCACAGGGGGCAAAGGGATACGCAGTATTTT CSVEDPHRGQRDTQYF TRBJ2-3 TRBV29-1 TRBD1 .
TGTGCCAGCAGCCATACGGGAGGTGGAAACACCATATATTTT CASSHTGGGNTIYF TRBJ1-3 TRBV3-1/TRBV3-2 . .
TGTGCCAGCAGTTCCGTCCCGGGACAGGGGCGGAATGAAAAACTGTTTTTT CASSSVPGQGRNEKLFF TRBJ1-4 TRBV6-2/TRBV6-3 TRBD1 .
TGCGCCAGCAGCTTGGTCGGGGGTGGGGACACTGAAGCTTTCTTT CASSLVGGGDTEAFF TRBJ1-1 TRBV5-1 . .
TGTGCCAGCAGCTTCGAGGAGAACACTGAAGCTTTCTTT CASSFEENTEAFF TRBJ1-1 TRBV11-2 . .
TGTGCCAGCAGCCAAACTCAGGTTGGCGAGCAGTACTTC CASSQTQVGEQYF TRBJ2-7 TRBV14 . .
TGCGCCAGCAGCTTGTCTACTAGCGGAAGCTCCTACAATGAGCAGTTCTTC CASSLSTSGSSYNEQFF TRBJ2-1 TRBV5-1 TRBD2 .
TGTGCCAGCAGCTTGCGGGATAGGGAGACCCAGTACTTC CASSLRDRETQYF TRBJ2-5 TRBV7-9 . .
TGCGCCAGCAGCCCCACAGCCTCCGGGACAGGCACAGATACGCAGTATTTT CASSPTASGTGTDTQYF TRBJ2-3 TRBV5-1 TRBD1 .
TGTGCCAGCAGTACGGAGCCGCGGGGCACCGGGGAGCTGTTTTTT CASSTEPRGTGELFF TRBJ2-2 TRBV6-5 . .
TGCGCCAGCAGCCCGGGGACAGGGGAAACTGAAGCTTTCTTT CASSPGTGETEAFF TRBJ1-1 TRBV5-1 TRBD1 .
TGTGCCAGCAGCACCCGACTGAGCTCTGGGGCCAACGTCCTGACTTTC CASSTRLSSGANVLTF TRBJ2-6 TRBV13 . .
TGTGCCTGGAGGTTAGACAGTGACACCGGGGAGCTGTTTTTT CAWRLDSDTGELFF TRBJ2-2 TRBV30 . .
TGTGCCAGCAGCTTAAATCGGGGAGACAGGGTGGGGTACAATGAGCAGTTCTTC CASSLNRGDRVGYNEQFF TRBJ2-1 TRBV7-9 TRBD1 once
TGTGCCAGCAGCTTCGGAGAGCTGCTGAGCACTGAAGCTTTCTTT CASSFGELLSTEAFF TRBJ1-1 TRBV7-9 . once
TGTGCCACTAGGAGGGGTCCGAACACTGAAGCTTTCTTT CATRRGPNTEAFF TRBJ1-1 TRBV6-5 . .
TGTGCCAGCAGTTTGGTGGCTCGCATGAACACTGAAGCTTTCTTT CASSLVARMNTEAFF TRBJ1-1 TRBV28 . .
TGTGCCAGCAGTTATAAAGGGGCAGCACAAGAGACCCAGTACTTC CASSYKGAAQETQYF TRBJ2-5 TRBV6-5 . once
TGTGCCAGCTCAAAGGGGACCTACGAGCAGTACTTC CASSKGTYEQYF TRBJ2-7 TRBV18 . .
TGTGCCAGCAGCTTAACACAGGGGGTGGGAAACACCATATATTTT CASSLTQGVGNTIYF TRBJ1-3 TRBV7-8 TRBD1 medium-sized
TGCGCCAGCAGCTTGGGGCAGGGTGGAACCGGGGAGCTGTTTTTT CASSLGQGGTGELFF TRBJ2-2 TRBV5-1 . .
TGTGCCAGCAGCCAAGCTAGGGGTTCCTACGAGCAGTACTTC CASSQARGSYEQYF TRBJ2-7 TRBV3-1/TRBV3-2 . .
TGTGCTAGTGGAAGACTAGCTCCCGGGGAGCTGTTTTTT CASGRLAPGELFF TRBJ2-2 TRBV12-5 TRBD2 .
TGTGCCAGCAGTTTACTCCGGACAGTCCAAGAGACCCAGTACTTC CASSLLRTVQETQYF TRBJ2-5 TRBV28 . .
TGCGCCAGCAGGGGAGTAGGGACAGGGAACACTGAAGCTTTCTTT CASRGVGTGNTEAFF TRBJ1-1 TRBV10-2 TRBD1 .
TGTGCCACCAGCAGAGATCGGGGAGCTAATTCACCCCTCCACTTT CATSRDRGANSPLHF TRBJ1-6 TRBV15 . few
TGTGCCATCAAGGGCGGACAGTTCACAGATACGCAGTATTTT CAIKGGQFTDTQYF TRBJ2-3 TRBV10-3 . .
TGTGCCAGCAGCCTCGGAACTAGCGGGAGCACAGATACGCAGTATTTT CASSLGTSGSTDTQYF TRBJ2-3 TRBV11-1 TRBD2 .
TGTGCCAGTAGGACCTGGGACATAGATCAGCCCCAGCATTTT CASRTWDIDQPQHF TRBJ1-5 TRBV19 . .
TGCAGCGCCGTGACACAATGGAACACTGAAGCTTTCTTT CSAVTQWNTEAFF TRBJ1-1 TRBV29-1 . .
TGCGCCAGCAGCTTGGACCCCGCAGGGGGTGGAAACACCATATATTTT CASSLDPAGGGNTIYF TRBJ1-3 TRBV5-1 TRBD1 .
TGTGCCAGCGATAGACAGGGGCGAGGGGAGCAGTACTTC CASDRQGRGEQYF TRBJ2-7 TRBV6-5 TRBD1 .
TGTGCCAGCTCACCAGTGAAGGGGGGGAGCACAGATACGCAGTATTTT CASSPVKGGSTDTQYF TRBJ2-3 TRBV18 . .
TGTGCCAGCAGTTTAGGGTTGGGCGGGAGAATGGAAGAGCAGTACTTC CASSLGLGGRMEEQYF TRBJ2-7 TRBV27 TRBD2 .